This section outlines one TCR beta chain sequence together with its context. The TCRbeta library incorporated unique molecular identifiers. Each CDR3 protein is one row after TCRdb ran MiXCR on the PCR reads. This sample has about 610,000 distinct CDR3 sequences; 8% to 11% occur once, and the top ten carry less than 5%. These data are taken from a study of T-cell reconstitution after alpha-beta-depleted transplantation in children. Germline lookup yields CDR1 SGHTA and CDR2 FQGNSA. The CDR3 consists of 12 residues. Deletions cut 9 bases from V and 5 bases from J, with 12 bases between. The material sequenced was PBMCs from the stem cell graft donor, taken from the stem cell graft. The receptor's source is a human donor who donated a stem cell graft to a child with acute myeloid leukemia. The V and J genes are TRBV7-2 and TRBJ2-3; tentative D call: TRBD2 (6 bases). CDR3 protein: CASRERRDTQYF. CDR3 in DNA: TGTGCCAGTCGGGAGAGGCGAGATACGCAGTATTTT. Using reference TRBV7-2 and TRBJ2-3 for the parts outside the CDR3, the full variable domain is GAGVSQSPSNKVTEKGKDVELRCDPISGHTALYWYRQSLGQGLEFLIYFQGNSAPDKSGLPSDRFSAERTGGSVSTLTIQRTQQEDSAVYLCASRERRDTQYFGPGTRLTVL.